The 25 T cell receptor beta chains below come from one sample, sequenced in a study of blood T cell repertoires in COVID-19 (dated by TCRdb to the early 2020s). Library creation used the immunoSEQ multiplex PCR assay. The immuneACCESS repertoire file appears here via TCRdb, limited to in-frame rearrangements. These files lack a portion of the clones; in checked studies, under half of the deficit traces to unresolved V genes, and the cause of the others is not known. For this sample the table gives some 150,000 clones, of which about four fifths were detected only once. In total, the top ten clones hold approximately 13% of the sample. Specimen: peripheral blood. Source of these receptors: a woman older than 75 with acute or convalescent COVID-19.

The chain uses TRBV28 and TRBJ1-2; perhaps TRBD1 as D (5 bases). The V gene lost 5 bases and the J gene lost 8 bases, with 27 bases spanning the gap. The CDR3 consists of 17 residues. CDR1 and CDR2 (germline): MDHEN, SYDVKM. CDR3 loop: CASSPAGTRRVVIGYTF. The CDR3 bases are TGTGCCAGCAGTCCGGCCGGGACGAGGAGGGTTGTTATCGGCTACACCTTC.

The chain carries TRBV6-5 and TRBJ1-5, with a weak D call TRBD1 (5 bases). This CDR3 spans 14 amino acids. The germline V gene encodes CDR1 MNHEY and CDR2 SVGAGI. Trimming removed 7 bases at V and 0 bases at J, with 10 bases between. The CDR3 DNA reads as TGTGCCAGCATGGGGGGGTATAGCAATCAGCCCCAGCATTTT. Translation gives CASMGGYSNQPQHF.

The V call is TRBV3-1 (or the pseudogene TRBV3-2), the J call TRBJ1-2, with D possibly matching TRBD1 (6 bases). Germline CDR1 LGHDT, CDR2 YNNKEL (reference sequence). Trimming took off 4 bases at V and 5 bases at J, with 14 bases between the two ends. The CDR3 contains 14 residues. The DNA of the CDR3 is TGTGCCAGCAGCCCATCCTTCCAGGGGTATGGCTACACCTTC. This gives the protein CASSPSFQGYGYTF.

The CDR3: CAWTPGGGNTIYF. DNA of the CDR3: TGTGCCTGGACCCCGGGGGGAGGAAACACCATATATTTT. The chain couples TRBV30 to TRBJ1-3; possible D gene TRBD1, 5 bases. This CDR3 has 13 amino acids. Trimming pared 4 bases from V and 4 bases from J, leaving 11 bases between. In germline, CDR1 is GTSNPN, CDR2 SVGIG (reference sequence).

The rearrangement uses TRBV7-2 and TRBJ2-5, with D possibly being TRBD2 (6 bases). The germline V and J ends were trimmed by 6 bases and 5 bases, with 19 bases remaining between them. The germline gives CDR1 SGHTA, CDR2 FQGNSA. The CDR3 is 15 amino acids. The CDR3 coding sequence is TGTGCCAGCAGTCGGAGCGGAGGGGCGTGGGAGACCCAGTACTTC. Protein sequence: CASSRSGGAWETQYF. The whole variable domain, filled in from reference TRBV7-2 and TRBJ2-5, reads GAGVSQSPSNKVTEKGKDVELRCDPISGHTALYWYRQSLGQGLEFLIYFQGNSAPDKSGLPSDRFSAERTGGSVSTLTIQRTQQEDSAVYLCASSRSGGAWETQYFGPGTRLLVL.

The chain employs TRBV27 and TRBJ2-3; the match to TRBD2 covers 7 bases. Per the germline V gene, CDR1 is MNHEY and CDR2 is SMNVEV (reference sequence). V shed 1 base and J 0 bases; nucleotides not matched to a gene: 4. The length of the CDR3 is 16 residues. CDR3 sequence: CASSLYGGGSTDTQYF. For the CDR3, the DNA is TGTGCCAGCAGTTTATATGGGGGGGGGAGCACAGATACGCAGTATTTT.

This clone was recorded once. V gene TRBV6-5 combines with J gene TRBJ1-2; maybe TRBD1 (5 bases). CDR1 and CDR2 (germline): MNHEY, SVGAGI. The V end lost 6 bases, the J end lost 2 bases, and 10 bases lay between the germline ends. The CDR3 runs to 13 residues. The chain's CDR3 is CASSGGGNYGYTF. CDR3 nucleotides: TGTGCCAGCAGCGGTGGGGGGAACTATGGCTACACCTTC.

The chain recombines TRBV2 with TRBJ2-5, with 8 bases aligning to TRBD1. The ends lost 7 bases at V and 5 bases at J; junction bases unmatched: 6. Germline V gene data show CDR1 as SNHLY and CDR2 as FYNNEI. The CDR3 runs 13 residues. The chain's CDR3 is CASIPGGLETQYF. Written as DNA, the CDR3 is TGTGCCAGCATTCCAGGGGGCCTCGAGACCCAGTACTTC.

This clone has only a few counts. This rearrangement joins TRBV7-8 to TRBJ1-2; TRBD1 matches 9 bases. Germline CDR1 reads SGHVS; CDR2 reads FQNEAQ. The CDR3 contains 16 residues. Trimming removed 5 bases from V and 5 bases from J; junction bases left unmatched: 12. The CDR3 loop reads CASSASRDRVGYGYTF. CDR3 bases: TGTGCCAGCAGCGCGAGCAGGGACAGGGTAGGATATGGCTACACCTTC.

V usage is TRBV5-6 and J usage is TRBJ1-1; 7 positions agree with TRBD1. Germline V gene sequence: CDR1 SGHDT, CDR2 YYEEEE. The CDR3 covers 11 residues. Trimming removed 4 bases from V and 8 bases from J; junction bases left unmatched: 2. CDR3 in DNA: TGTGCCAGCAGCAAACAGGGGGAAGCTTTCTTT. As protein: CASSKQGEAFF. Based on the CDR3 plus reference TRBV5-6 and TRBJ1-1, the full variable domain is DAGVTQSPTHLIKTRGQQVTLRCSPKSGHDTVSWYQQALGQGPQFIFQYYEEEERQRGNFPDRFSGHQFPNYSSELNVNALLLGDSALYLCASSKQGEAFFGQGTRLTVV.

Here the CDR3 DNA reads TGTGCCAGCACCCCTGACAGAGACTCCTACGAGCAGTACTTC. Translating it yields CASTPDRDSYEQYF. This sequence joins TRBV28 and TRBJ2-7; weak D call: TRBD1 (5 bases). V gave up 7 bases and J gave up 0 bases, with 13 bases separating them. This CDR3 is built from 14 residues. The germline CDR1 and CDR2 sequences are MDHEN and SYDVKM.

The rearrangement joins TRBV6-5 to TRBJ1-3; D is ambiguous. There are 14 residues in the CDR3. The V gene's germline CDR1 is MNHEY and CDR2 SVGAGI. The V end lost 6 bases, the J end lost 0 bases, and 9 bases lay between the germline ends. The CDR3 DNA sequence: TGTGCCAGCAGATCCGTCAGCTCTGGAAACACCATATATTTT. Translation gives CASRSVSSGNTIYF.

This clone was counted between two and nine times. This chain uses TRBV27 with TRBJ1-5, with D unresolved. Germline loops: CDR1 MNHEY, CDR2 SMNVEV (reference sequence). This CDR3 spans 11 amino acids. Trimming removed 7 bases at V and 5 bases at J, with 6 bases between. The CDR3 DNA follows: TGTGCCAGCACCCCTCATCAGCCCCAGCATTTT. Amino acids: CASTPHQPQHF.

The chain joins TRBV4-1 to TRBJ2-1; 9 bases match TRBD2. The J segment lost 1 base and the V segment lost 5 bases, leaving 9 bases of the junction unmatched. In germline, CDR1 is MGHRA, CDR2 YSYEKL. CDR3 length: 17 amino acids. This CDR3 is CASSEAGGLSSYNEQFF. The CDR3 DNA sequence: TGCGCCAGCAGCGAAGCGGGGGGACTGTCATCCTACAATGAGCAGTTCTTC.

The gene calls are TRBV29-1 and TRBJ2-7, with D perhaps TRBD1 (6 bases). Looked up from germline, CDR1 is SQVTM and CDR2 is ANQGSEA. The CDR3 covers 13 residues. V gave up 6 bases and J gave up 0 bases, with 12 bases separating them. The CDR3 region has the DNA TGCAGCGTGGCCCTGACAGGCTCCTACGAGCAGTACTTC. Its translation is CSVALTGSYEQYF.

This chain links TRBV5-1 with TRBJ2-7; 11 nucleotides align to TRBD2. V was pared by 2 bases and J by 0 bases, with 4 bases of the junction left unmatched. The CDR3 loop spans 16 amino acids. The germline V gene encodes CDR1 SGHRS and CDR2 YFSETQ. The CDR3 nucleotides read TGCGCCAGCAGCTTTACTAGCGGGGGCCTCTCCTACGAGCAGTACTTC. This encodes CASSFTSGGLSYEQYF.

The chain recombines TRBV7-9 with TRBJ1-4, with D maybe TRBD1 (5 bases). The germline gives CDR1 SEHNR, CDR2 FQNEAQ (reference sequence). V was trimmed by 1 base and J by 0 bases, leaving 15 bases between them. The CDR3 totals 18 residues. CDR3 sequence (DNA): TGTGCCAGCAGCTTAGGGAGCATAACAGGCGCAACTAATGAAAAACTGTTTTTT. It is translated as CASSLGSITGATNEKLFF.

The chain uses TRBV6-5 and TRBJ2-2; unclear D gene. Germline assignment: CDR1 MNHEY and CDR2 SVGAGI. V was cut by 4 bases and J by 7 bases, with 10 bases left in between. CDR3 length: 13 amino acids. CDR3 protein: CASSSDGGGELFF. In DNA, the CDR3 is TGTGCCAGCAGTTCCGATGGCGGCGGGGAGCTGTTTTTT.

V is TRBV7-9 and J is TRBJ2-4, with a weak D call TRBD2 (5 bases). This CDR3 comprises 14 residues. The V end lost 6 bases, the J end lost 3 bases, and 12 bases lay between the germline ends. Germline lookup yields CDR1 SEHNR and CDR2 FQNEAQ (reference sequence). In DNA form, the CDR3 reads TGTGCCAGCAGGGGAGCCGGAGGCAAAAACATTCAGTACTTC. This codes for CASRGAGGKNIQYF. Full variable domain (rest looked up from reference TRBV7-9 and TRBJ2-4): DTGVSQNPRHKITKRGQNVTFRCDPISEHNRLYWYRQTLGQGPEFLTYFQNEAQLEKSRLLSDRFSAERPKGSFSTLEIQRTEQGDSAMYLCASRGAGGKNIQYFGAGTRLSVL.

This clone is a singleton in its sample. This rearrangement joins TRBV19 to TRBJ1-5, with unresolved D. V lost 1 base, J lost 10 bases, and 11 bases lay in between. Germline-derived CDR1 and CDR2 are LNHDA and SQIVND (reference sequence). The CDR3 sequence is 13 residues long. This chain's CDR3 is CASSIGPGYPQHF. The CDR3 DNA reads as TGTGCCAGTAGTATAGGGCCGGGTTATCCCCAGCATTTT.

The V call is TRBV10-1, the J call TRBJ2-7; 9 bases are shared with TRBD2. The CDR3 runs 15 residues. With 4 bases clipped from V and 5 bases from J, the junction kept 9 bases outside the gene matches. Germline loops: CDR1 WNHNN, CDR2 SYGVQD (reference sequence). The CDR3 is CASSVGSSGDNEQYF. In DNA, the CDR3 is TGCGCCAGCAGTGTTGGGTCTAGCGGGGATAACGAGCAGTACTTC.

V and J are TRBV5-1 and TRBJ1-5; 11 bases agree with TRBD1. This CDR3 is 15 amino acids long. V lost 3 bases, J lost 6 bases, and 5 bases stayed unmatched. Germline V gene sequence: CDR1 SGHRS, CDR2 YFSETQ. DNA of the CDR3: TGCGCCAGCAGCTGGGGGACAGGGGGAAGTCAGCCCCAGCATTTT. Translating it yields CASSWGTGGSQPQHF.

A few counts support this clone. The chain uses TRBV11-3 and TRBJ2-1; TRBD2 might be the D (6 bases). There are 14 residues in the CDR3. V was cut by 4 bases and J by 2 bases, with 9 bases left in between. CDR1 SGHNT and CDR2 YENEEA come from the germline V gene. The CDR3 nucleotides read TGTGCCAGCAGCTCGGGACTGGCCTACAATGAGCAGTTCTTC. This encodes CASSSGLAYNEQFF. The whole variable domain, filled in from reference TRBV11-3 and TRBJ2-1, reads EAGVVQSPRYKIIEKKQPVAFWCNPISGHNTLYWYLQNLGQGPELLIRYENEEAVDDSQLPKDRFSAERLKGVDSTLKIQPAELGDSAVYLCASSSGLAYNEQFFGPGTRLTVL.

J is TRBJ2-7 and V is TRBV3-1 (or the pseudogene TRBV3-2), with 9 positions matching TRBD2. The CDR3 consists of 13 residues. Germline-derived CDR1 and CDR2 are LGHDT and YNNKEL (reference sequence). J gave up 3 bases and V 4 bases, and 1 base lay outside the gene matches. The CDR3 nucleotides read TGTGCCAGCAGCCGTAGCGGGGGCTACGAGCAGTACTTC. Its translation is CASSRSGGYEQYF.

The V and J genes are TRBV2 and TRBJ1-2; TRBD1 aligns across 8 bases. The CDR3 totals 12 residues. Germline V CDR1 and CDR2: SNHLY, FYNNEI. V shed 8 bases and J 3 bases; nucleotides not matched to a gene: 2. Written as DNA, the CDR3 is TGTGCCAGCTACAGGGGGGACTATGGCTACACCTTC. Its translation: CASYRGDYGYTF.